The T cell receptor (beta chain) under discussion was sequenced for a study of T cell responses to AZD1222 COVID-19 vaccine. Study-level points and caveats: The donor cohort was predominantly white British with a female majority, and clonal diversity may have been underestimated. The repertoires were collected only after the peak T cell response. Vaccine-associated CD4 TCRs ranged over spike, dominating at 160-218 and 743-854. Reports indicate that nearly half of spike-specific TCRs are directed at unmutated variant regions.

CDR1 and CDR2 (germline): LNHNV, YYDKDF (reference sequence). CDR3 size: 16 residues. The V and J ends lost 0 bases and 0 bases respectively, with 9 bases between them. Produced via immunoSEQ multiplex PCR; TCRdb's table is partial and in-frame only. This sample has over 110,000 clones, with 75% to 90% found just once. Turning to this clone: Its antigen is unknown.

The sequence came from an adult in good health. This specimen consisted of peripheral blood, obtained on day 0 of AZD1222 vaccination. V gene TRBV15 combines with J gene TRBJ1-3; D might be TRBD1 (5 bases). CDR3 DNA sequence: TGTGCCACCAGCAGAGATGGGGACCTCTCTGGAAACACCATATATTTT. Its translation: CATSRDGDLSGNTIYF.